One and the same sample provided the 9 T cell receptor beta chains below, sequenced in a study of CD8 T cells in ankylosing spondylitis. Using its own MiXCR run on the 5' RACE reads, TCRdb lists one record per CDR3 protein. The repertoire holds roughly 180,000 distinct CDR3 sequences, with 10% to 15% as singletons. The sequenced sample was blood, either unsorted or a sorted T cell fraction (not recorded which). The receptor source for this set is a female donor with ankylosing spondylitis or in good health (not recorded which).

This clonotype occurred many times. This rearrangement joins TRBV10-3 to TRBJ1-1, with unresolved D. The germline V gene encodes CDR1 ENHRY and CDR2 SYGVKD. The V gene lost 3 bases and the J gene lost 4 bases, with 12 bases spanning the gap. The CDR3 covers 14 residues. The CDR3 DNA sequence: TGTGCCATCAGTGAAACTGGGAGAGGCACTGAAGCTTTCTTT. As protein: CAISETGRGTEAFF.

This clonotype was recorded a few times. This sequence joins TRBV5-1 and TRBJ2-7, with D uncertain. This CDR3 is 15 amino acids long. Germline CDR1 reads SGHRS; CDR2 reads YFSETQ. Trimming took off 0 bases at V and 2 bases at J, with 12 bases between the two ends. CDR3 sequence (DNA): TGCGCCAGCAGCTTGGGGGCGGACGGAACCTACGAGCAGTACTTC. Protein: CASSLGADGTYEQYF.

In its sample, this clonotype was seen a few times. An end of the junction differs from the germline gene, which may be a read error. The CDR3 sequence is CASCQLNSGSNEQYF. The CDR3 nucleotides are TGTGCCAGCTGCCAATTAAATAGCGGGAGTAACGAGCAGTACTTC. The chain carries TRBV3-1 and TRBJ2-7, with 9 bases identical to TRBD2. CDR1 is LGHDT, CDR2 YNNKEL, per germline (reference sequence). This CDR3 comprises 15 residues.

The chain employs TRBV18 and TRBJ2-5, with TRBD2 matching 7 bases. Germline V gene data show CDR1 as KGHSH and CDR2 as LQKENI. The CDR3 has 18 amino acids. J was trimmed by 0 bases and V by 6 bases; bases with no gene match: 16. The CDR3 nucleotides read TGTGCCAGCTCCATATCCCGGGCCCCCACTAGCGACCAAGAGACCCAGTACTTC. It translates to CASSISRAPTSDQETQYF. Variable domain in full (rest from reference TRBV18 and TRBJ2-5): NAGVMQNPRHLVRRRGQEARLRCSPMKGHSHVYWYRQLPEEGLKFMVYLQKENIIDESGMPKERFSAEFPKEGPSILRIQQVVRGDSAAYFCASSISRAPTSDQETQYFGPGTRLLVL.

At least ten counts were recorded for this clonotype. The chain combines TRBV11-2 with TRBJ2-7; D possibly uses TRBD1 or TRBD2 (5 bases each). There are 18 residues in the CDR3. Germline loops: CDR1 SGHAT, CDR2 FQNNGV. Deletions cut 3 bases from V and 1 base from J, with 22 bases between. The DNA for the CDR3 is TGTGCCAGCAGCTTCCAATTCCCCGGGACGGCGTCTTCCTACGAGCAGTACTTC. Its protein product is CASSFQFPGTASSYEQYF.

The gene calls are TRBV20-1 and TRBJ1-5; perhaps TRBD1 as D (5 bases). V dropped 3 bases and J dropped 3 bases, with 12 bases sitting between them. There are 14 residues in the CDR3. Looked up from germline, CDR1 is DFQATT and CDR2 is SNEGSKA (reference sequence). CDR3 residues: CSARRTTSNQPQHF. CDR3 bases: TGCAGTGCTAGGAGGACAACTTCCAATCAGCCCCAGCATTTT.

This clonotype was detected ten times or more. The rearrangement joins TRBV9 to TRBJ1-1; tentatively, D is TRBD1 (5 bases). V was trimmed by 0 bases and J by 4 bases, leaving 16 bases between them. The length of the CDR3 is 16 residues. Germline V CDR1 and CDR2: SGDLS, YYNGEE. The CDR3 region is CASSVGRTGWGTEAFF. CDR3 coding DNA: TGTGCCAGCAGCGTAGGCCGTACAGGATGGGGCACTGAAGCTTTCTTT.

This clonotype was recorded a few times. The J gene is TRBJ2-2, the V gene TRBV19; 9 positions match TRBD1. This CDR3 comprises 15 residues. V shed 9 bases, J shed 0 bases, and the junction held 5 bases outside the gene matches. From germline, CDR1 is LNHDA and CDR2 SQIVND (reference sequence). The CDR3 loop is CASQDRGTNTGELFF. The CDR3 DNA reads TGTGCCAGCCAAGACAGGGGGACGAACACCGGGGAGCTGTTTTTT.

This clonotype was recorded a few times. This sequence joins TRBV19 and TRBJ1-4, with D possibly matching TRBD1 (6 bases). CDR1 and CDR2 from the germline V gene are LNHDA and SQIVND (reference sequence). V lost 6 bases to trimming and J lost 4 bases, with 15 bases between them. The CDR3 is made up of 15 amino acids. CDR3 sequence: CASSNYRVFNEKLFF. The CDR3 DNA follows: TGTGCCAGTAGCAATTACAGGGTCTTTAATGAAAAACTGTTTTTT.